This T cell receptor (beta chain) originates from a study of blood T cell repertoires in COVID-19 (dated by TCRdb to 2019 to 2021). About the full investigation: Collaborator samples came from the United States, Italy and Spain and covered acute and convalescent phases of COVID-19. The prospective study material was composed of cDNA or gDNA derived from T cells, B-cell-depleted T cells, or PBMCs. Subjects who had been exposed to COVID-19, were actively infected with it, or had recovered from it provided the deeply sampled blood TCRbeta repertoires that made up the dataset. A freely available public database, intended as a resource for researchers studying the immune response to SARS-CoV-2, is where the repertoires were released. Samples came from the ongoing ImmuneRACE study (first 160 participants) plus 1,254 subjects from 6 global collaborators. Sample metadata almost always included a de-identified subject ID, COVID-19 status, age in years and sex. Where HLA class I and class II types were available, the types were taken from metadata supplied by the sample provider, not from assay-based typing. Summary of the overall study and its limitations: The quantity of clinical and demographic metadata differed by source and by participant and was supplied without curation.

Comments on this clone: Its specific antigen is unknown. No clone much larger than this one lies a single base away; base qualities are absent.

V is pruned by 8 bases and J by 4 bases, leaving 12 bases of the junction without a gene match. Measured from the cysteine to the phenylalanine, the CDR3 is 15 residues long. The CDR3 DNA has 45 bases and is translated from base 1. The CDR1 and CDR2 encoded by the germline V gene are SNHLY and FYNNEI. TCRbeta CDR3 regions were amplified from genomic DNA using the immunoSEQ Assay, a bias-controlled multiplex PCR. The source study handled its data this way. The number of nucleated cells in each sample was estimated by amplification of reference gene primers within the assay. To quantify the absolute abundance of each unique TCRbeta CDR3 rearrangement, sequence reads were collapsed and filtered. For each sample, productive Simpson clonality was calculated as the square root of Simpson's diversity index across productive rearrangements. TCRdb obtained this table from immuneACCESS and retained in-frame rearrangements with V and J assigned. These tables miss some clones; where compared with another copy, unresolved V genes account for less than half of the shortfall, and the remainder is unexplained. The V and J calls and clone size were taken over from that table, and D and trimming were inferred from the DNA. The sample records around 130,000 clones, around 86% of which are singletons. Jointly, the top ten make up over 15% of the sample.

Enrolling through a virtual design, the prospective study's participants ranged in age from about 18 to 89 years and lived across more than 20 United States geographic areas. To assign participants to cohorts, the prospective study relied on clinical history that participants themselves reported in a screening survey and a study questionnaire. Recovered participants in ImmuneRACE Cohort 3 were defined by two consecutive negative NP/OP PCR tests, clearance by a healthcare professional, or resolution of symptoms. Mobile phlebotomists in the prospective study collected whole blood, serum and a nasopharyngeal or oropharyngeal swab from every participant. Participants in the prospective study had the option to provide additional blood draws and questionnaires over a roughly 2-month period. Prospective study blood samples were shipped either frozen or at room temperature before DNA extraction.

The source is a young man who had recovered from COVID-19. In this chain, TRBV2 is recombined with TRBJ1-2; 8 of the junction bases match TRBD1. The sample was PBMCs or T cells enriched from blood (not recorded which). The CDR3 sequence is CASGSPTGTGYGYTF. The sequenced DNA is TGTGCCAGCGGATCCCCTACCGGGACAGGCTATGGCTACACCTTC.